This T cell receptor beta chain derives from a study of cytotoxic CD8 clonotypes in ibrutinib-treated CLL. Study as a whole: There were roughly 12 relapsed/refractory patients and around 15 treatment-naive patients, and roughly 18 were IGHV unmutated. Study results and caveats: Once treatment began, public clonotypes, which were uncommon, contracted or stayed stable. At ibrutinib response, clonality increased, and at progression it declined back toward baseline.

The targeted sequencing depth was 1 in 200,000 to 1 in 1 million T cells. Data came from immunoSEQ multiplex PCR; TCRdb stores just in-frame clones and leaves some out. This repertoire shows under 300,000 clones, under 75% found once; its top ten account for 15% to 19%. The germline gives CDR1 SGHRS, CDR2 YFSETQ. The CDR3 is made up of 15 amino acids. Losses at the gene ends were 4 bases for V and 4 bases for J; bases not matched to a gene: 6. This clone was found a few times. Its specificity is not known. This sample includes further DNA sequences coding for the same CDR3. This sequence joins TRBV5-1 and TRBJ1-5; 9 bases map to TRBD1. This TCR came from a human donor with chronic lymphocytic leukemia. Source: PBMCs, taken after 24 months of ibrutinib treatment. The CDR3 spells CASSPGQGGNQPQHF. CDR3 DNA sequence: TGCGCCAGCAGCCCGGGACAGGGTGGGAATCAGCCCCAGCATTTT.